One sample yielded the 22 T cell receptor beta chains listed below, sequenced in a study of blood T cells in healthy people across ages (dated by TCRdb to between 2014 and 2017). Library prep was done by 5' RACE. Sequencing was performed on an Illumina HiSeq 2500. The second PCR ran for about 6 to 12 cycles and used a J-beta primer mix along with a sample-barcoded 5' primer. In-frame beta chains were kept once TCRdb had trimmed the public reads at Q25 with fastp and called clones with MiXCR. Every entry covers one CDR3 protein and lists the most common genes and DNA from its rows. The sample profile shows fewer than 750,000 distinct CDR3 sequences; under 65% of them were found once. Clones ranked in the top ten supply around an eighth of the sample. The sample taken for sequencing was blood. The receptors here all came from a woman aged 80 or over in good health.

Written as DNA, the CDR3 is TGTGCCAGCAGCCGGGACAGTGGAAATAGCAATCAGCCCCAGCATTTT. Its translation: CASSRDSGNSNQPQHF. The chain is built from TRBV3-1 and TRBJ1-5; 7 positions match TRBD1. The CDR3 has 16 amino acids. V shed 4 bases and J 0 bases; nucleotides not matched to a gene: 6. CDR1 and CDR2 (germline): LGHDT, YNNKEL (reference sequence).

This clonotype was seen at least ten times. The chain couples TRBV25-1 to TRBJ1-6; 7 nucleotides match TRBD1. The CDR3 has 17 residues. Germline CDR1 MGHDK, CDR2 SYGVNS. J was trimmed by 3 bases and V by 4 bases; bases with no gene match: 9. The CDR3 here is CASSAILRQGYNSPLHF. CDR3 bases: TGTGCCAGCAGTGCAATCCTCAGACAGGGCTATAATTCACCCCTCCACTTT.

Many counts were recorded for this clonotype. In DNA, the CDR3 is TGTGCCAGCAGTTTAAGTTCGCCGAGGGGACAGGGGAAAAAAAAGTTCTTC. Translating it yields CASSLSSPRGQGKKKFF. This sequence joins TRBV28 and TRBJ2-1, with 10 bases that match TRBD1. After removal of 2 bases from V and 14 bases from J, the junction contained 18 bases not matched to a gene. The CDR3 runs to 17 residues. The V gene's germline CDR1 is MDHEN and CDR2 SYDVKM.

There are a few counts of this clonotype. V usage is TRBV29-1 and J usage is TRBJ2-5, with D perhaps TRBD2 (6 bases). The V end was cut by 3 bases, the J end by 4 bases, with 15 bases between. CDR3 length: 14 residues. The germline V gene encodes CDR1 SQVTM and CDR2 ANQGSEA. This CDR3 reads CSVDRGLGGETQYF. The CDR3 bases are TGCAGCGTTGATAGGGGCTTGGGGGGAGAGACCCAGTACTTC.

The chain uses TRBV2 and TRBJ1-2, with D hard to call. Germline V gene sequence: CDR1 SNHLY, CDR2 FYNNEI. Trimming took off 4 bases at V and 2 bases at J, with 11 bases between the two ends. The CDR3 is 14 amino acids. CDR3 nucleotide sequence: TGTGCCAGCAGTGCTGGTGCAGTGAACTATGGCTACACCTTC. Its protein is CASSAGAVNYGYTF.

This clonotype was counted between two and nine times. V and J are TRBV7-2 and TRBJ2-5; D may match TRBD1 or TRBD2 (5 bases each). CDR1 is SGHTA, CDR2 FQGNSA, per germline. V gave up 3 bases and J gave up 11 bases, with 19 bases separating them. This CDR3 spans 14 amino acids. As DNA, the CDR3 is TGTGCCAGCAGCTTTACTAGGGGTGATGATGAGCAGTACTTC. Its translation: CASSFTRGDDEQYF.

This rearrangement joins TRBV24-1 to TRBJ1-5; no clear D gene. The V end was cut by 5 bases, the J end by 0 bases, with 25 bases between. CDR1 is KGHDR, CDR2 SFDVKD, per germline. The CDR3 totals 20 residues. The CDR3 coding sequence is TGTGCCACCAGTGCCCCGGAGATTTCGGGCCGTCGAAATAGCAATCAGCCCCAGCATTTT. Its protein is CATSAPEISGRRNSNQPQHF.

This clonotype was counted at least ten times. The chain couples TRBV29-1 to TRBJ2-1; D may be TRBD1 (6 bases). Germline V gene data show CDR1 as SQVTM and CDR2 as ANQGSEA. This CDR3 is built from 16 residues. V lost 7 bases and J lost 4, with 23 bases in between. The CDR3 nucleotides read TGCAGCGATGGCGGACCAGGGGCAATCAGGTACAATGAGCAGTTCTTC. As protein: CSDGGPGAIRYNEQFF.

V and J are TRBV6-5 and TRBJ2-6; no clear D gene. CDR1 MNHEY and CDR2 SVGAGI come from the germline V gene. The CDR3 extends over 16 amino acids. V was cut by 0 bases and J by 2 bases, with 8 bases left in between. In DNA form, the CDR3 reads TGTGCCAGCAGTTACTCTGATGGGACTGGGGCCAACGTCCTGACTTTC. This gives the protein CASSYSDGTGANVLTF.

This clonotype was counted only a few times. V is TRBV6-1 and J is TRBJ2-1; D call uncertain. The DNA end lines up better with TRBJ2-7; the J call may be wrong. The CDR3 loop spans 12 amino acids. Germline V CDR1 and CDR2: MNHNS, SASEGT. The CDR3 DNA reads TGTGCCAGCTCGGTGAGTTACAATGAGCAGTACTTC. As protein: CASSVSYNEQYF.

The J gene is TRBJ2-7, the V gene TRBV6-1; TRBD1 matches at 9 bases. The CDR3 consists of 14 residues. Trimming at V came to 7 bases and at J to 2 bases, leaving 6 bases not matched to a gene. Germline V gives CDR1 MNHNS, CDR2 SASEGT. The CDR3 reads CASIRDRAPYEQYF. CDR3 DNA: TGTGCCAGCATCCGGGACAGGGCCCCCTACGAGCAGTACTTC.

This clonotype occurred a few times. The V call is TRBV6-1, the J call TRBJ1-1; 10 positions agree with TRBD1. CDR1 and CDR2 (germline): MNHNS, SASEGT. The CDR3 is 18 amino acids. With V trimmed by 6 bases and J by 0 bases, 13 bases remained unmatched. CDR3 protein: CASSRHRDRGSMNTEAFF. The CDR3 region has the DNA TGTGCCAGCAGCCGTCACCGGGACAGGGGCTCCATGAACACTGAAGCTTTCTTT.

This clonotype showed up many times. V and J are TRBV20-1 and TRBJ2-7; the D gene is possibly TRBD2 (5 bases). V was pared by 3 bases and J by 4 bases, with 13 bases between. Looked up from germline, CDR1 is DFQATT and CDR2 is SNEGSKA (reference sequence). The CDR3 spans 13 residues. The CDR3 sequence is CSARIGGLYEQYF. The CDR3 coding sequence is TGCAGTGCTAGGATCGGTGGACTGTACGAGCAGTACTTC.

This sequence joins TRBV25-1 and TRBJ2-3; TRBD2 matches at 8 bases. This CDR3 comprises 16 residues. Germline lookup yields CDR1 MGHDK and CDR2 SYGVNS. Trimming removed 3 bases from V and 2 bases from J; junction bases left unmatched: 7. CDR3 nucleotides: TGTGCCAGCAGTGATGCACGGGGGGGATCCACAGATACGCAGTATTTT. It is translated as CASSDARGGSTDTQYF. The full variable domain, in which reference TRBV25-1 and TRBJ2-3 provide the parts outside the CDR3, is EADIYQTPRYLVIGTGKKITLECSQTMGHDKMYWYQQDPGMELHLIHYSYGVNSTEKGDLSSESTVSRIRTEHFPLTLESARPSHTSQYLCASSDARGGSTDTQYFGPGTRLTVL.

The CDR3 is CAWTQGGSGYTF. CDR3 coding DNA: TGTGCCTGGACACAAGGGGGCTCTGGCTACACCTTC. J is TRBJ1-2 and V is TRBV30; TRBD1 agrees at 7 bases. V gave up 4 bases and J gave up 7 bases; unmatched junction bases: 6. Germline CDR1 GTSNPN, CDR2 SVGIG (reference sequence). The CDR3 runs 12 residues.

The chain has TRBV4-3 and TRBJ2-2, with 13 bases aligning to TRBD2. The junction had 7 bases not matched to a gene; V was cut back by 5 bases and J by 7 bases. Germline V CDR1 and CDR2: LGHNA, YSLEER. The CDR3 is 16 residues long. CDR3: CASSARLAGGLGELFF. The CDR3 bases are TGCGCCAGCAGCGCTAGACTAGCGGGAGGCCTCGGGGAGCTGTTTTTT.

As for this clonotype: A much larger clone differs by one base, so this may be a read error. V usage is TRBV5-1 and J usage is TRBJ2-1, with D possibly TRBD1 on 6 matching bases. The end of the DNA aligns better with TRBJ2-7, so the J call may be wrong. The CDR3 is made up of 14 amino acids. The germline V gene has CDR1 SGHRS and CDR2 YFSETQ. This CDR3 is CASSQMPGDNEQYF. For the CDR3, the DNA is TGCGCCAGCAGCCAAATGCCTGGGGACAATGAGCAGTACTTC.

The genes are TRBV4-2 and TRBJ2-2; 9 bases agree with TRBD1. V lost 0 bases, J lost 6 bases, and 14 bases stayed unmatched. Germline lookup yields CDR1 LGHNA and CDR2 YNFKEQ. The CDR3 is 19 residues long. The CDR3 reads CASSQEAMRGRQGAGELFF. The CDR3 nucleotides are TGTGCCAGCAGCCAAGAGGCTATGCGGGGGAGACAGGGGGCCGGGGAGCTGTTTTTT.

This clonotype has just one count. This sequence joins TRBV27 and TRBJ2-1; TRBD1 or TRBD2 may be the D gene (6 bases each). CDR3 length: 15 amino acids. Trimming stripped 2 bases from V and 7 bases from J, with 15 bases between. The germline gives CDR1 MNHEY, CDR2 SMNVEV (reference sequence). The chain's CDR3 is CASSLRRGGINEQFF. The CDR3 nucleotides read TGTGCCAGCAGTTTAAGGAGAGGGGGGATTAATGAGCAGTTCTTC.

V usage is TRBV4-2 and J usage is TRBJ2-3, with 10 positions matching TRBD2. CDR1 is LGHNA and CDR2 is YNFKEQ in the germline V gene. The V gene end was trimmed by 0 bases and the J gene end by 5 bases; junction bases not matched to a gene: 8. The CDR3 totals 17 residues. CDR3 in DNA: TGTGCCAGCAGCCAAGAATTTCGTCAGCGGGAGGGAGATACGCAGTATTTT. Amino acids: CASSQEFRQREGDTQYF.

V and J are TRBV6-5 and TRBJ2-5; TRBD1 agrees at 8 bases. J was trimmed by 11 bases and V by 5 bases; bases with no gene match: 10. The CDR3 runs to 13 residues. The germline CDR1 and CDR2 sequences are MNHEY and SVGAGI. The CDR3 sequence: CASSKQGVSEQYF. The DNA for the CDR3 is TGTGCCAGCAGTAAACAGGGGGTGAGTGAGCAGTACTTC.

This rearrangement joins TRBV7-7 to TRBJ1-2, with 9 bases that match TRBD1. Trimming cost V 4 bases and J 3 bases; bases outside gene matches: 6. The CDR3 is 15 amino acids. From germline, CDR1 is SSHAT and CDR2 FNYEAQ (reference sequence). The CDR3: CASSSTGGADYGYTF. The CDR3 coding sequence is TGTGCCAGCAGCTCAACAGGGGGCGCGGACTATGGCTACACCTTC.